The T cell receptor (beta chain) under discussion was sequenced for a study of breast tumors, draining lymph nodes, adjacent tissues. TCRdb redid the calling of the multiplex PCR reads with MiXCR, one entry per CDR3 protein. The sample consists of 200,000 to 250,000 distinct CDR3 sequences, 30% to 35% of them appearing once. Samples came from axillary lymph nodes draining the breast cancer. As concerns this clonotype: Its antigen is undetermined. A much larger clone is a single base away; this may be a read error.

Study-level findings and limits: Luminal-like breast cancer showed significantly higher tumor–nontumor repertoire similarity than basal-like. The data were judged consistent with most tumor T cells coming from lymph node and expanding in tumor.

Germline CDR1 SGDLS, CDR2 YYNGEE. V shed 0 bases and J 6 bases; nucleotides not matched to a gene: 7. CDR3 length: 17 amino acids. This receptor was identified in a female donor with breast cancer. Some clones in this sample may be carry-over from other donors' samples. The rearrangement joins TRBV9 to TRBJ2-3; 13 bases match TRBD2. Input material: axillary lymph node tissue. This chain's CDR3 is CASSVDLGLAGTDTQYF. CDR3 sequence (DNA): TGTGCCAGCAGCGTAGATTTGGGACTAGCGGGGACGGATACGCAGTATTTT.